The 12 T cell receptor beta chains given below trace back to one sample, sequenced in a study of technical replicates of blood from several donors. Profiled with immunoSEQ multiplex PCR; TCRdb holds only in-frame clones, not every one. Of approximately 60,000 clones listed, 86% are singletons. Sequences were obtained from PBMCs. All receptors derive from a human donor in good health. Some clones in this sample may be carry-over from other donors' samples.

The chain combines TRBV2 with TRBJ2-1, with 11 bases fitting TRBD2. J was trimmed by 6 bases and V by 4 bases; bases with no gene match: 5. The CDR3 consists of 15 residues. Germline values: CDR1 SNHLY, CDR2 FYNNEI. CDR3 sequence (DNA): TGTGCCAGCAGTGGAGTAGCGGGAGGGGGCAATGAGCAGTTCTTC. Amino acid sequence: CASSGVAGGGNEQFF. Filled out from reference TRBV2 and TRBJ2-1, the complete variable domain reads EPEVTQTPSHQVTQMGQEVILRCVPISNHLYFYWYRQILGQKVEFLVSFYNNEISEKSEIFDDQFSVERPDGSNFTLKIRSTKLEDSAMYFCASSGVAGGGNEQFFGPGTRLTVL.

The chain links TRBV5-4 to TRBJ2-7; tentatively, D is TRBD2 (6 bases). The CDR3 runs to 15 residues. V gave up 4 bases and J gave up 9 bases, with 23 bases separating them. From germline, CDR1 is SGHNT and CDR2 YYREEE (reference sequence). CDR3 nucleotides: TGTGCCAGCAGCCAACGGGACGCGGGGAGTACTCGGCAGTACTTC. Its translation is CASSQRDAGSTRQYF.

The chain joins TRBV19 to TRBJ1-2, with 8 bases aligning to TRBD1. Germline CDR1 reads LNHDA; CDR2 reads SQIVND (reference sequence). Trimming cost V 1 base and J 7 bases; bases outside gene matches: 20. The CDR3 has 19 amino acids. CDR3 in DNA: TGTGCCAGTAGTATAGCACTTACCCGTATCGGACAGGGTAAAAGTGGCTACACCTTC. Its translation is CASSIALTRIGQGKSGYTF.

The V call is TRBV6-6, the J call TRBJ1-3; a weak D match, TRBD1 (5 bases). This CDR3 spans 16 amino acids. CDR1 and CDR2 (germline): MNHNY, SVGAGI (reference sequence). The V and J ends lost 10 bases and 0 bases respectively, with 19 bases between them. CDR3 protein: CAISRGTEISGNTIYF. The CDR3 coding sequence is TGTGCCATTAGCCGGGGGACGGAAATCTCTGGAAACACCATATATTTT.

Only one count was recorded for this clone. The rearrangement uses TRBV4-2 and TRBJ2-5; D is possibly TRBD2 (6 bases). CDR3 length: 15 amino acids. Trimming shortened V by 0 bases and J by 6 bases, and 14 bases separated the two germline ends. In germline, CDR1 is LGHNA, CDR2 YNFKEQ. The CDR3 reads CASSQDWDSHQTQYF. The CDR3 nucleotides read TGTGCCAGCAGCCAAGATTGGGACTCTCACCAGACCCAGTACTTC.

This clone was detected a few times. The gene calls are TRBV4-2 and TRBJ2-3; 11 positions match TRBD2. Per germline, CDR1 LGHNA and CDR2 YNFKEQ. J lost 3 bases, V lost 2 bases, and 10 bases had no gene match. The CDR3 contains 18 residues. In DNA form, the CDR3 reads TGTGCCAGCAGCCAAAATATAGCGGGAGGGCCGTCTACAGATACGCAGTATTTT. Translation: CASSQNIAGGPSTDTQYF.

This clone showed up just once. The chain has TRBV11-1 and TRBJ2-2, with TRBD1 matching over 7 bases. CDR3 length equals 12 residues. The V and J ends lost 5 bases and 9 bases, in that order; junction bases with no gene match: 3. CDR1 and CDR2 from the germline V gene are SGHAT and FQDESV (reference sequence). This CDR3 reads CASSQTGRELFF. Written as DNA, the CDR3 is TGTGCCAGCAGCCAGACAGGGCGGGAGCTGTTTTTT.

CDR3 sequence reads: CASSLGGAGAYEQYF. CDR3 sequence (DNA): TGTGCCAGCAGCTTGGGAGGGGCAGGGGCCTACGAGCAGTACTTC. The chain employs TRBV5-4 and TRBJ2-7; possibly TRBD1 for D (6 bases). CDR1 is SGHNT and CDR2 is YYREEE in the germline V gene (reference sequence). CDR3 length: 15 amino acids. Trimming cost V 0 bases and J 2 bases, with 12 bases left between them.

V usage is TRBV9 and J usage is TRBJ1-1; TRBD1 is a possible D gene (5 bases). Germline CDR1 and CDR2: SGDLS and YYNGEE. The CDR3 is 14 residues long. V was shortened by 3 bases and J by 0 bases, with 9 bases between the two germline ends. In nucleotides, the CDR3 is TGTGCCAGCAGCGCACAGGTTCTGAACACTGAAGCTTTCTTT. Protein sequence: CASSAQVLNTEAFF.

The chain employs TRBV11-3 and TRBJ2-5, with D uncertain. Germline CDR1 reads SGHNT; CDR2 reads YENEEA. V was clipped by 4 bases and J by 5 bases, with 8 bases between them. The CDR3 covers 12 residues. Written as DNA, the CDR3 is TGTGCCAGCAGCTCAACGGGTGAGACCCAGTACTTC. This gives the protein CASSSTGETQYF.

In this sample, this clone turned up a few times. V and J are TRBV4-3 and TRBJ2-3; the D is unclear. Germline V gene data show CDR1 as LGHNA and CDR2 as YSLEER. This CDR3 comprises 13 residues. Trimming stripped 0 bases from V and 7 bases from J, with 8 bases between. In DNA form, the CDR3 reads TGCGCCAGCAGCCAAGAGGGCATGCATACGCAGTATTTT. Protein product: CASSQEGMHTQYF.

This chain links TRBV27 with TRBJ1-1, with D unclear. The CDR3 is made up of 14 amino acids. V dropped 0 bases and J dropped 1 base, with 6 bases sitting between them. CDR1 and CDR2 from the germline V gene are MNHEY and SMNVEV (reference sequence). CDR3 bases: TGTGCCAGCAGTTTATCGAGAGCGAACACTGAAGCTTTCTTT. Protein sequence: CASSLSRANTEAFF.